This T cell receptor beta chain was captured in a study of human T cells and chemical hapten exposure. Original processing methods: Samples ranged from roughly 23,224 to 690,600 TCRs, with a median of around 100,000. TCRdb passed the RACE reads through MiXCR, listing each CDR3 protein once. What appears here as the V and J calls and clone size reflects TCRdb's work, not the paper's. The sample holds 370,000 or so distinct CDR3 sequences, around 4.8% seen once. General study findings and limits: PT1 expanded TCR numbers tracked positively with patch test score.

Time point reported: patch test 1, 2 weeks after DPC sensitization. Treatment specified: therapeutic diphenylcyclopropenone sensitization with weekly scalp DPC. The CDR3 totals 14 residues. The ends were cut back, 0 bases at V and 0 bases at J, with 6 bases in the middle. The V gene's germline CDR1 is SGHRS and CDR2 YFSETQ. At least ten counts were recorded for this clonotype. Its antigen is not identified. This sample comprised whole blood, obtained in connection with sensitization to the hapten diphenylcyclopropenone (DPC). This sequence was found in a woman in her forties or fifties with alopecia areata. Some clones in this sample may be carry-over from other donors' samples. J is TRBJ2-5 and V is TRBV5-1; D is unclear. CDR3: CASSLGRYQETQYF. In DNA form, the CDR3 reads TGCGCCAGCAGCTTGGGCAGGTACCAAGAGACCCAGTACTTC.